This TCR beta chain was identified in a study of T cell responses to AZD1222 COVID-19 vaccine. Germline assignment: CDR1 SGHTA and CDR2 FQGNSA. Trimming removed 3 bases at V and 8 bases at J, with 11 bases between. This CDR3 spans 13 amino acids. Using immunoSEQ multiplex PCR, the repertoire was profiled, and TCRdb retains in-frame clones only, with some absent. The sample gives roughly 120,000 clones, approximately 92% of which show up once; roughly 7.9% is in the top ten. A word on this clone: Its specificity is unknown.

Study results and caveats: Reports say nearly half of spike-specific TCRs go after unmutated variant regions.

The chain links TRBV7-2 to TRBJ2-1; D is undetermined. The sample consisted of peripheral blood, taken 28 days after the second AZD1222 dose. The sequence was collected from an adult who received the AZD1222 COVID-19 vaccine. The DNA of the CDR3 is TGTGCCAGCAGCTTGATCAGTGGGGATGAGCAGTTCTTC. This encodes CASSLISGDEQFF.